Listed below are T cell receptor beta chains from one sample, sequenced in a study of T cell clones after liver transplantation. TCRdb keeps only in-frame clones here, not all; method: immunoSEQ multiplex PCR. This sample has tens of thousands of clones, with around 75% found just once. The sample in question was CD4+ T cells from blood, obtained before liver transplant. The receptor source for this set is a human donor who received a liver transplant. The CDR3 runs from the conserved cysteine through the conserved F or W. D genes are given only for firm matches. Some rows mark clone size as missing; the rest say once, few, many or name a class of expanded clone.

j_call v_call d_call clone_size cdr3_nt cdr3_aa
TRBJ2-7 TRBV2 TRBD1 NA TGTGCCAGCAGCAGCCAACGGGACAGCTACGAGCAGTACTTC CASSSQRDSYEQYF
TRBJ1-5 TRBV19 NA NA TGTGCCAGTAGTGCCCGTTCGGCGGGGGACCAGGCCCAGCATTTT CASSARSAGDQAQHF
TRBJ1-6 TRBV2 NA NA TGTGCCAGCAGCTCTGAACCTTCAGTTTCACCCCTCCACTTT CASSSEPSVSPLHF
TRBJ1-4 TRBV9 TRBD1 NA TGTGCCAGCAGCGCCCGACAGGGTTCTAATGAAAAACTGTTTTTT CASSARQGSNEKLFF
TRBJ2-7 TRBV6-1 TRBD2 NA TGTGCCACCGCCGGAGCGGGGGCTCCCTACGAGCAGTACTTC CATAGAGAPYEQYF
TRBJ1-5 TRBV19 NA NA TGTGCCAGTAGGAAACGGGGGATAGGGGACAATCAGCCCCAGCATTTT CASRKRGIGDNQPQHF
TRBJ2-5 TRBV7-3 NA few TGTGCCAGCAGCCCTACCGGGGTAGCGCGGGGTGTAGAGACCCAGTACTTC CASSPTGVARGVETQYF
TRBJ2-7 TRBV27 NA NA TGTGCCAGCAGTACACTCCGGAACAGTGCTACCTACGAGCAGTACTTC CASSTLRNSATYEQYF
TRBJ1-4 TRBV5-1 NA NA TGCGCCAGCAGCTTCGACTCGTTTTCTGCAACTAATGAAAAACTGTTTTTT CASSFDSFSATNEKLFF
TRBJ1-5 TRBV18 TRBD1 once TGTGCCAGCTCACCACGACCGGGACAGGAGATCAATCAGCCCCAGCATTTT CASSPRPGQEINQPQHF
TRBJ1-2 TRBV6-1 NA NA TGTGCCAGCAGCTGGACAGCCACCTTCTATGGCTACACCTTC CASSWTATFYGYTF
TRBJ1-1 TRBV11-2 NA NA TGTGCCAGCAGGTGGGGGGGAGGGAACACTGAAGCTTTCTTT CASRWGGGNTEAFF
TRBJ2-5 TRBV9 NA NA TGTGCCAGCAGCGTAGCTGCCCAGGGCCAGGAGACCCAGTACTTC CASSVAAQGQETQYF
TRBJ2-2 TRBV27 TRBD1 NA TGTGCCAGCAGTTTATCCGGGACAGGGAGATTGGGGGAGCTGTTTTTT CASSLSGTGRLGELFF
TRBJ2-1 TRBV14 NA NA TGTGCCAGCAGCCCCCCGGGCGAGGGATTCTCCTACAATGAGCAGTTCTTC CASSPPGEGFSYNEQFF
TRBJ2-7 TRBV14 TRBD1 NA TGTGCCAGCAGCGTTTCAGGGGGAGCGATGAACGAGCAGTACTTC CASSVSGGAMNEQYF
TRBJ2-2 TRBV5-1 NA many TGCGCCAGCAGCCTGGGACAGAACACCGGGGAGCTGTTTTTT CASSLGQNTGELFF
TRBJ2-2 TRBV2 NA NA TGTGCCAGCAGTGTATACAGGGATCTCACCGGGGAGCTGTTTTTT CASSVYRDLTGELFF
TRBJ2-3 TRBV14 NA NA TGTGCCAGCAGCCTACAGATCCAAAGCACAGATACGCAGTATTTT CASSLQIQSTDTQYF
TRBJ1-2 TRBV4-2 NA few TGTGCCAGCAGCCAAGTCCCCGGACTGACTAACTATGGCTACACCTTC CASSQVPGLTNYGYTF
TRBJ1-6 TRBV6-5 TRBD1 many TGTGCCAGCAGTCTTGGGACAGTTAATTCACCCCTCCACTTT CASSLGTVNSPLHF
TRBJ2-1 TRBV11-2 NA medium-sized TGTGCCAGCAGCTTAAGCGGCATCAATGAGCAGTTCTTC CASSLSGINEQFF
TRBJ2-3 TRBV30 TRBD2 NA TGTGCCTGGAGTTTGGGGGAGGGGACAGATACGCAGTATTTT CAWSLGEGTDTQYF
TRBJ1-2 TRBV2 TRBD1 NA TGTGCCAGCAGCCGGGACAGGGGAGCCTATGGCTACACCTTC CASSRDRGAYGYTF
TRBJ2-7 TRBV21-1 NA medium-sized TGTGCCAGCAGCAATCGGGGAGGGCTTTACTCCTACGAGCAGTACTTC CASSNRGGLYSYEQYF
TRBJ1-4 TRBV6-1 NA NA TGTGCCAGCAGTGAAGTAGGCGCAGGGAGGGAAAAACTGTTTTTT CASSEVGAGREKLFF
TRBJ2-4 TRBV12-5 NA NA TGTGCTAGTGGTTCCGACACCTCCAACCACATTCAGTACTTC CASGSDTSNHIQYF
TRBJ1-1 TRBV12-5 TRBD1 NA TGTGCTAGTGGTTTGGCAGGGGGCACTGAAGCTTTCTTT CASGLAGGTEAFF
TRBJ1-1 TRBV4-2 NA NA TGTGCCAGCAGCCAGGGGGCACAGGGAACCACTGAAGCTTTCTTT CASSQGAQGTTEAFF
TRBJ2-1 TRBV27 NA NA TGTGCCAGCAGTTTGTCACGGGGGTACAATGAGCAGTTCTTC CASSLSRGYNEQFF
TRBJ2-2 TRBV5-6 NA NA TGTGCCAGCAGCTGGTATGGGGCGGCCGGGGAGCTGTTTTTT CASSWYGAAGELFF
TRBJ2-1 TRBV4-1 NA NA TGCGCCAGCAGCCAGGCCTGGGGGCTTATCAATGAGCAGTTCTTC CASSQAWGLINEQFF
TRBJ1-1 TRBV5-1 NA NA TGCGCCAGCAGCTTGGGGTTAGGGGGTCAGGACACTGAAGCTTTCTTT CASSLGLGGQDTEAFF
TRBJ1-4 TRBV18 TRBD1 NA TGTGCCAGCTCACCTACGGGACAGGGGATCGTCGGAGAAAAACTGTTTTTT CASSPTGQGIVGEKLFF
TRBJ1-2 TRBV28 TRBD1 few TGTGCCAGCAGCCAGGGACAGGGGAACTATGGCTACACCTTC CASSQGQGNYGYTF
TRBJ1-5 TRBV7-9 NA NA TGTGCCAGCAGCTTAGCGTCCACGAGTCAGCCCCAGCATTTT CASSLASTSQPQHF
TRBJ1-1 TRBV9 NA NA TGTGCCAGCAGCGTAGCTCCAGGGAGGGCTGAAGCTTTCTTT CASSVAPGRAEAFF
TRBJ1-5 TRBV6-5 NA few TGTGCCAGCAGTCGGACAGAGAATCAGCCCCAGCATTTT CASSRTENQPQHF
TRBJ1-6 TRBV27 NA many TGTGCCAGCAGTTTAAGACAGTATAATTCACCCCTCCACTTT CASSLRQYNSPLHF
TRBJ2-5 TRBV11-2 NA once TGTGCCAGCAGCTTCGGGGGTCAAGAGACCCAGTACTTC CASSFGGQETQYF
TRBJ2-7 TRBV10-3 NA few TGTGCCATCAGTGAGTCGTTTCGAGAAATCATATTACCCGACTACGAGCAGTACTTC CAISESFREIILPDYEQYF
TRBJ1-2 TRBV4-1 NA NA TGCGCCAGCAGCTTGGAAGGACAGCCAACTAACTATGGCTACACCTTC CASSLEGQPTNYGYTF
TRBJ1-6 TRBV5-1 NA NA TGCGCCAGCAGCTTGGAGGGGGGGTCCTATAATTCACCCCTCCACTTT CASSLEGGSYNSPLHF